The next 18 T cell receptor beta chains were all read from a single sample in a study of OX40 agonist ivuxolimab in advanced cancers. Library method: the immunoSEQ multiplex PCR assay. TCRdb provides this immuneACCESS table in a form limited to in-frame rearrangements. Some clones are lacking; in checked studies, under half of them reflect an unresolved V gene, and why the rest are absent is not known. This sample comprises some 65,000 clones, 80% to 90% of them detected only once. The ten largest clones capture about 12% of the sample. Sequencing was performed on CD4+ or CD8+ T cells sorted from blood, taken in a trial of the OX40 agonist ivuxolimab. The origin of the receptors is an adult with an advanced solid tumor such as melanoma, head and neck, liver or kidney cancer.

The chain carries TRBV7-9 and TRBJ1-1; D remains ambiguous. The CDR3 is 12 amino acids. From germline, CDR1 is SEHNR and CDR2 FQNEAQ (reference sequence). V lost 2 bases to trimming and J lost 7 bases, with 8 bases between them. The CDR3 DNA sequence: TGTGCCAGCAGCTTACCGGGAGTTGAAGCTTTCTTT. It translates to CASSLPGVEAFF.

The rearrangement links TRBV28 to TRBJ2-7, with D possibly matching TRBD2 (5 bases). Germline V gene sequence: CDR1 MDHEN, CDR2 SYDVKM. This CDR3 has 15 residues. Trimming shortened V by 5 bases and J by 4 bases, and 18 bases separated the two germline ends. In DNA form, the CDR3 reads TGTGCCAGCAGTCCTAATCCGGGGAATGGTTACGAGCAGTACTTC. Protein sequence: CASSPNPGNGYEQYF.

This clone showed up many times. CDR3 nucleotide sequence: TGTGCCTGGAGTGTACATAACGCCGTTTACGAGCAGTACTTC. Translated, it gives CAWSVHNAVYEQYF. This sequence joins TRBV30 and TRBJ2-7; D gene unclear. Germline CDR1 and CDR2: GTSNPN and SVGIG (reference sequence). The V and J ends lost 0 bases and 4 bases respectively, with 13 bases between them. This CDR3 has 14 residues. Full variable domain (missing parts from reference TRBV30 and TRBJ2-7): SQTIHQWPATLVQPVGSPLSLECTVEGTSNPNLYWYRQAAGRGLQLLFYSVGIGQISSEVPQNLSASRPQDRQFILSSKKLLLSDSGFYLCAWSVHNAVYEQYFGPGTRLTVT.

J is TRBJ2-1 and V is TRBV27; 7 nucleotides line up with TRBD2. The V gene's germline CDR1 is MNHEY and CDR2 SMNVEV (reference sequence). The CDR3 runs 16 residues. Germline trimming cut 1 base from V and 5 bases from J; bases unmatched to any gene: 8. Here the CDR3 DNA reads TGTGCCAGCAGTTTATACTCCAGCGGGGTACACAATGAGCAGTTCTTC. It specifies CASSLYSSGVHNEQFF.

This clone has a single count. This chain connects TRBV5-8 to TRBJ2-7, with a weak D call TRBD1 (5 bases). The germline CDR1 and CDR2 sequences are SGHTS and YDEGEE. This CDR3 spans 16 amino acids. V was trimmed by 1 base and J by 1 base, leaving 15 bases between them. The CDR3 nucleotides read TGTGCCAGCAGCTTGCCCGTCAACAGGCTTTCCTACGAGCAGTACTTC. It specifies CASSLPVNRLSYEQYF.

The chain is built from TRBV7-9 and TRBJ2-7; D not certain. The CDR3 covers 13 residues. The V gene's germline CDR1 is SEHNR and CDR2 FQNEAQ (reference sequence). Trimming took off 10 bases at V and 6 bases at J, with 19 bases between the two ends. CDR3 region: CATSANSLAEQYF. Written as DNA, the CDR3 is TGTGCCACCTCGGCAAACTCCCTCGCCGAGCAGTACTTC.

The chain combines TRBV27 with TRBJ2-7; no firm D call. CDR3 size: 13 residues. Germline CDR1 MNHEY, CDR2 SMNVEV (reference sequence). V lost 5 bases, J lost 2 bases, and 10 bases lay in between. The CDR3 DNA sequence: TGTGCCAGCAGTATTGGAACGCCCTACGAGCAGTACTTC. Its protein product is CASSIGTPYEQYF.

This CDR3 reads CASSLAGGSYEQYF. The CDR3 DNA reads TGTGCCAGCAGCCTAGCGGGAGGGTCCTACGAGCAGTACTTC. J is TRBJ2-7 and V is TRBV28; 12 nucleotides match TRBD2. The CDR3 is 14 amino acids. The V gene end was trimmed by 6 bases and the J gene end by 1 base; junction bases not matched to a gene: 1. CDR1 and CDR2 (germline): MDHEN, SYDVKM.

The chain couples TRBV5-1 to TRBJ2-3; TRBD1 matches at 9 bases. Germline CDR1 and CDR2: SGHRS and YFSETQ. This CDR3 region has 16 residues. After removal of 5 bases from V and 2 bases from J, the junction contained 9 bases not matched to a gene. In nucleotides, the CDR3 is TGCGCCAGCAGTAGTACAGGGGGCGGACTCACAGATACGCAGTATTTT. Protein sequence: CASSSTGGGLTDTQYF.

The V gene is TRBV7-8, the J gene TRBJ1-1; D is ambiguous. The germline V gene encodes CDR1 SGHVS and CDR2 FQNEAQ. CDR3 length: 14 amino acids. The germline V and J ends were trimmed by 8 bases and 1 base, with 14 bases remaining between them. The CDR3 region is CASGADRANTEAFF. CDR3 in DNA: TGTGCCAGCGGCGCGGACCGCGCGAACACTGAAGCTTTCTTT.

The V gene is TRBV27, the J gene TRBJ1-1; no reliable D call. V was pared by 7 bases and J by 10 bases, with 10 bases between. Per germline, CDR1 MNHEY and CDR2 SMNVEV (reference sequence). The CDR3 spans 10 residues. CDR3 sequence: CASNERPAFF. CDR3 DNA sequence: TGTGCCAGCAACGAGCGGCCAGCTTTCTTT.

The V gene is TRBV30, the J gene TRBJ2-1, with D uncertain. This CDR3 spans 14 amino acids. CDR1 is GTSNPN and CDR2 is SVGIG in the germline V gene (reference sequence). V gave up 1 base and J gave up 8 bases, with 15 bases separating them. The CDR3 DNA follows: TGTGCCTGGAGTGGTCTAAGTGGGGTAGATGAGCAGTTCTTC. This sequence encodes CAWSGLSGVDEQFF.

The V gene is TRBV5-8, the J gene TRBJ2-7; 8 nucleotides align to TRBD1. The V gene end was trimmed by 7 bases and the J gene end by 1 base; junction bases not matched to a gene: 7. Germline assignment: CDR1 SGHTS and CDR2 YDEGEE. The CDR3 sequence is 14 residues long. This CDR3 reads CASGAGGDSYEQYF. The CDR3 region has the DNA TGTGCCAGCGGCGCAGGGGGCGATTCCTACGAGCAGTACTTC. The variable domain in full, with the rest retrieved from reference TRBV5-8 and TRBJ2-7, is EAGVTQSPTHLIKTRGQQATLRCSPISGHTSVYWYQQALGLGLQFLLWYDEGEERNRGNFPPRFSGRQFPNYSSELNVNALELEDSALYLCASGAGGDSYEQYFGPGTRLTVT.

The chain combines TRBV6-5 with TRBJ2-7; unclear D gene. CDR1 and CDR2 (germline): MNHEY, SVGAGI. With 0 bases removed from V and 6 bases from J, the gap between germline ends came to 9 bases. The CDR3 loop spans 13 amino acids. CDR3 sequence (DNA): TGTGCCAGCAGTTACTCCGAATGGCGCGAGCAGTACTTC. It encodes CASSYSEWREQYF.

The rearrangement joins TRBV28 to TRBJ2-1; D is unclear. The CDR3 totals 12 residues. Germline CDR1 reads MDHEN; CDR2 reads SYDVKM. The V gene lost 3 bases and the J gene lost 7 bases, with 7 bases spanning the gap. CDR3 coding DNA: TGTGCCAGCAGTTTTTACACGAATGAGCAGTTCTTC. Protein product: CASSFYTNEQFF.

The sample holds a few counts of this clone. The rearrangement joins TRBV11-2 to TRBJ2-7; D tentatively reads TRBD1 or TRBD2 (6 bases each). V was trimmed by 7 bases and J by 0 bases, leaving 10 bases between them. The CDR3 extends over 13 amino acids. Germline V gene data show CDR1 as SGHAT and CDR2 as FQNNGV. The CDR3 loop reads CASIGGLSYEQYF. The CDR3 DNA sequence: TGTGCCAGCATAGGGGGGCTCTCCTACGAGCAGTACTTC.

Only a few counts were recorded for this clone. The chain carries TRBV29-1 and TRBJ2-7; D is possibly TRBD1 (6 bases). V lost 8 bases to trimming and J lost 0 bases, with 14 bases between them. This CDR3 is 13 amino acids long. CDR1 SQVTM and CDR2 ANQGSEA come from the germline V gene. The CDR3 sequence is CSIRTARSYEQYF. DNA of the CDR3: TGCAGCATCAGGACAGCCCGCTCCTACGAGCAGTACTTC.

The chain employs TRBV2 and TRBJ2-7, with 8 bases matching TRBD2. Germline values: CDR1 SNHLY, CDR2 FYNNEI. This CDR3 is 14 amino acids long. Trimming removed 7 bases from V and 1 base from J; junction bases left unmatched: 6. Written as DNA, the CDR3 is TGTGCCAGCACCTTAGCGGGACTGTCCTACGAGCAGTACTTC. Its translation: CASTLAGLSYEQYF.